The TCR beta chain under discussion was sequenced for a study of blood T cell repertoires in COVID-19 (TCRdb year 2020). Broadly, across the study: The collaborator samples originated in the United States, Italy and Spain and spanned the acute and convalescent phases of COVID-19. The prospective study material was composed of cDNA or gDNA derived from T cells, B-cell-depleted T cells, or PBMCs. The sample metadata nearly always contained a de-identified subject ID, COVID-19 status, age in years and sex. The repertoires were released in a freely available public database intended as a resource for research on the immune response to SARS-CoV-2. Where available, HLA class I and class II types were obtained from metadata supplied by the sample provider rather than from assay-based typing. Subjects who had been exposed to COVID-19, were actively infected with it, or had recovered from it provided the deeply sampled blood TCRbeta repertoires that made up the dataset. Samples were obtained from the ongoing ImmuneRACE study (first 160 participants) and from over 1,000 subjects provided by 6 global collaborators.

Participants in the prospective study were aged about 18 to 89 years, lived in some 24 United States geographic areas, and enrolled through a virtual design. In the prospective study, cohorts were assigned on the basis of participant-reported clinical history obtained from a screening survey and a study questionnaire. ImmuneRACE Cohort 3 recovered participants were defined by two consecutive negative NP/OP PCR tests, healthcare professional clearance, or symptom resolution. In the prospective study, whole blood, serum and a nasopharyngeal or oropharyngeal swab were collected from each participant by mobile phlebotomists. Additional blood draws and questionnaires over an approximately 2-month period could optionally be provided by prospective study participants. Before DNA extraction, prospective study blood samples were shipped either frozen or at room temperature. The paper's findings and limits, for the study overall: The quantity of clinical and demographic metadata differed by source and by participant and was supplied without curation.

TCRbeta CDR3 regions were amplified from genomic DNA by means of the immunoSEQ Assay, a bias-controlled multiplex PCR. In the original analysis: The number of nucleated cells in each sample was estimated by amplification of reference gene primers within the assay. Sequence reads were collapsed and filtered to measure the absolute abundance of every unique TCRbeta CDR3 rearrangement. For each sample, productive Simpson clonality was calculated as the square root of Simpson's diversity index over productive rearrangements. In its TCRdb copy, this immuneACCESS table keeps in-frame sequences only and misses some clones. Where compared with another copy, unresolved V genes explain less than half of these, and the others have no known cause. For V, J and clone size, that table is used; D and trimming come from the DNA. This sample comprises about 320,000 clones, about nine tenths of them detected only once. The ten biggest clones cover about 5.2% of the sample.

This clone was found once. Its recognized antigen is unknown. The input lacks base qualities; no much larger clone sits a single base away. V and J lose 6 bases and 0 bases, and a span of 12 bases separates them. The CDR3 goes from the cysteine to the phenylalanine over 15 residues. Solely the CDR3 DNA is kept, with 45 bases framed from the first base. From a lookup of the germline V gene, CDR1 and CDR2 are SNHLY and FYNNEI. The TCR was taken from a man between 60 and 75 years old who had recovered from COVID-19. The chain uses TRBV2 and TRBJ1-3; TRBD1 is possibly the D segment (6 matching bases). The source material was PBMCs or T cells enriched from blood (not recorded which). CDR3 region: CASSRQAISGNTIYF. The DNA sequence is TGTGCCAGCAGCCGACAGGCCATCTCTGGAAACACCATATATTTT.